This TCR beta chain was captured in a study of blood T cell repertoires in COVID-19. V shed 1 base, J shed 7 bases, and the junction held 4 bases outside the gene matches. Germline V lookup: CDR1 SGHNT, CDR2 YYREEE (reference sequence). The CDR3 loop spans 15 amino acids. Measured with immunoSEQ multiplex PCR; TCRdb has only the in-frame clones, and not every one. The data hold tens of thousands of clones, with over 70% observed a single time. The sequencing sample was made of peripheral blood. V is TRBV5-4 and J is TRBJ2-1, with 11 bases aligning to TRBD2. The source is an elderly man with acute or convalescent COVID-19. The CDR3 spells CASSLSLAGGNEQFF. CDR3 sequence (DNA): TGTGCCAGCAGCTTGAGCTTAGCGGGGGGGAATGAGCAGTTCTTC. Combining the CDR3 with reference TRBV5-4 and TRBJ2-1 gives the whole variable domain ETGVTQSPTHLIKTRGQQVTLRCSSQSGHNTVSWYQQALGQGPQFIFQYYREEENGRGNFPPRFSGLQFPNYSSELNVNALELDDSALYLCASSLSLAGGNEQFFGPGTRLTVL.